Listed below are T cell receptor beta chains from one sample, sequenced in a study of shared clonotypes between healthy human individuals. The protocol was immunoSEQ multiplex PCR, while the TCRdb copy is restricted to in-frame clones and leaves out a portion. This table has about 800,000 clones, roughly 96% appearing once. The sample was naive CD8+ T cells sorted from blood. Every receptor here comes from a man younger than 40 in good health. Each CDR3 is given with its conserved first and last residue. The D gene is left open where the match is weak. The listing skips clone size in some rows; elsewhere it reads once, few, many or a size class.

d_call	v_call	j_call	cdr3_length	clone_size	cdr3_nt	cdr3_aa
TRBD2	TRBV27	TRBJ2-1	15	-	TGTGCCAGCAGTTTTTCTAGCGGGATAGTCGATGAGCAGTTCTTC	CASSFSSGIVDEQFF
-	TRBV5-5	TRBJ1-1	12	-	TGTGCCAGCAGCCCGACCCACACTGAAGCTTTCTTT	CASSPTHTEAFF
-	TRBV5-5	TRBJ2-1	14	-	TGTGCCAGCAGCCCCCGTACAGCCTACAATGAGCAGTTCTTC	CASSPRTAYNEQFF
-	TRBV28	TRBJ1-1	13	-	TGTGCCAGCAGTTTTAACCTGAACACTGAAGCTTTCTTT	CASSFNLNTEAFF
-	TRBV4-3	TRBJ2-7	15	-	TGCGCCAGCAGCCAAGTTAATTTTGACGGGTACGAGCAGTACTTC	CASSQVNFDGYEQYF
TRBD2	TRBV7-9	TRBJ2-1	15	-	TGTGCCAGCAGCTTAATTCTAGCGGGAGGCAATGAGCAGTTCTTC	CASSLILAGGNEQFF
-	TRBV29-1	TRBJ1-2	16	-	TGCAGCGTTGAAGATCGGATGGCTGGGGCTTTCTATGGCTACACCTTC	CSVEDRMAGAFYGYTF
-	TRBV27	TRBJ1-1	15	-	TGTGCCAGCAGAGGATGGACATACATGAACACTGAAGCTTTCTTT	CASRGWTYMNTEAFF
-	TRBV27	TRBJ2-7	13	-	TGTGCCAGCAGTAGCGGGTTAACCTACGAGCAGTACTTC	CASSSGLTYEQYF
TRBD1	TRBV10-3	TRBJ2-3	14	-	TGTGCCATCAGGGGTCGGGACAGGGGACATACGCAGTATTTT	CAIRGRDRGHTQYF
-	TRBV2	TRBJ1-1	17	-	TGTGCCAGCAGTGAAGCCTCGGGGCTCGGGAGGTACACTGAAGCTTTCTTT	CASSEASGLGRYTEAFF
-	TRBV14	TRBJ2-7	13	-	TGTGCCAGCAGCCTGGACGGCCCCTACGAGCAGTACTTC	CASSLDGPYEQYF
-	TRBV27	TRBJ1-2	13	-	TGTGCCAGCAGTTTAATGTCAGGAGCTGGCTACACCTTC	CASSLMSGAGYTF
-	TRBV15	TRBJ2-3	14	-	TGTGCCACCAGCAGAGATCAATTCACAGATACGCAGTATTTT	CATSRDQFTDTQYF
TRBD1	TRBV15	TRBJ1-2	15	-	TGTGCCACCAGCGCCGGTACAGGGGGCTTCTATGGCTACACCTTC	CATSAGTGGFYGYTF
-	TRBV7-2	TRBJ2-1	13	once	TGTGCCAGCAGCTCCCCTCGTCTAGGAGAGCAGTTCTTC	CASSSPRLGEQFF
TRBD2	TRBV18	TRBJ2-5	12	-	TGTGCCACCGTAGCGGGACTAGAGACCCAGTACTTC	CATVAGLETQYF
TRBD2	TRBV2	TRBJ2-7	15	-	TGTGCCAGCAGCCAAAACCTAGCGGGAGGTCACGAGCAGTACTTC	CASSQNLAGGHEQYF
-	TRBV7-9	TRBJ2-7	15	-	TGTGCCAGCAGCTTCGGATCAAACAGGCCCTACGAGCAGTACTTC	CASSFGSNRPYEQYF
-	TRBV27	TRBJ2-7	12	-	TGTGCCAGCATGAGTGGCAGGCGCGAGCAGTACTTC	CASMSGRREQYF
-	TRBV19	TRBJ2-7	13	-	TGTGCCAGTAGTGCAGGGTTGGACTACGAGCAGTACTTC	CASSAGLDYEQYF
-	TRBV10-3	TRBJ2-7	13	once	TGTGCCATCAGGGCGGGCCACTCCTACGAGCAGTACTTC	CAIRAGHSYEQYF
TRBD1	TRBV5-8	TRBJ2-7	13	-	TGTGCCAGCAGCTTGGGGACAGGGTACGAGCAGTACTTC	CASSLGTGYEQYF
-	TRBV5-6	TRBJ2-7	16	-	TGTGCCAGCAGCTTGGGGACGGACTACTACGTTGTCGAGCAGTACTTC	CASSLGTDYYVVEQYF
TRBD1	TRBV28	TRBJ1-5	15	-	TGTGCCAGCAGTTCTACAGGGGGCCTCAATCAGCCCCAGCATTTT	CASSSTGGLNQPQHF
-	TRBV5-6	TRBJ1-2	17	-	TGTGCCAGCAGCCAAGGTCAATGGGGCTGGGCTGCATATGGCTACACCTTC	CASSQGQWGWAAYGYTF
TRBD2	TRBV4-1	TRBJ2-5	17	-	TGCGCCAGCAGCCAAGTAGGCAGGACTAGCGGGTTAGAGACCCAGTACTTC	CASSQVGRTSGLETQYF
-	TRBV5-5	TRBJ2-5	15	-	TGTGCCAGCAGCTTGGTGTCCGGGGTACAAGAGACCCAGTACTTC	CASSLVSGVQETQYF
-	TRBV28	TRBJ2-1	12	-	TGTGCCAGCAGTTTCGGGAACAATGAGCAGTTCTTC	CASSFGNNEQFF
TRBD1	TRBV7-9	TRBJ2-1	16	once	TGTGCCAGCAGCTCAGGACAGGACCTAGCCTACAATGAGCAGTTCTTC	CASSSGQDLAYNEQFF
TRBD2	TRBV6-5	TRBJ2-7	15	-	TGTGCCAGCAGCCGACTAGCGGGGGATGGGTACGAGCAGTACTTC	CASSRLAGDGYEQYF
TRBD1	TRBV6-6	TRBJ1-2	13	-	TGTGCCAGCAGTTACTCAACAGGGGGCGGCTACACCTTC	CASSYSTGGGYTF
-	TRBV29-1	TRBJ2-7	12	-	TGCAGCGTTGGGTCGGTGGGATACCAACAGTACTTC	CSVGSVGYQQYF
TRBD1	TRBV6-5	TRBJ2-1	15	-	TGTGCCAGCAGAGACTCGGGACAGGTTGTCAATGAGCAGTTCTTC	CASRDSGQVVNEQFF
-	TRBV28	TRBJ2-1	14	-	TGTGCCAGCAGTCTCGATAGCGCCTACAATGAGCAGTTCTTC	CASSLDSAYNEQFF
-	TRBV6-5	TRBJ2-7	14	-	TGTGCCAGCAGTTACTCGCATGGGGGTGGGGAGCAGTACTTC	CASSYSHGGGEQYF
-	TRBV29-1	TRBJ2-2	10	-	TGCAGCGTTCTTAGAGGGGAGCTGTTTTTT	CSVLRGELFF
TRBD1	TRBV4-3	TRBJ2-6	18	-	TGCGCCAGCAGCCACGGACAGGGACCGACGGGCGGGGCCAACGTCCTGACTTTC	CASSHGQGPTGGANVLTF
TRBD1	TRBV2	TRBJ1-1	15	once	TGTGCCAGCAGTGAAGCTGGTCAGGGGGACACTGAAGCTTTCTTT	CASSEAGQGDTEAFF
-	TRBV13	TRBJ1-1	15	once	TGTGCCAGCAGCTTAGGGGGGAGGCCCAACACTGAAGCTTTCTTT	CASSLGGRPNTEAFF
-	TRBV7-2	TRBJ2-5	13	-	TGTGCCAGCAGCTTAGTTCTTGTTGAGACCCAGTACTTC	CASSLVLVETQYF
TRBD2	TRBV14	TRBJ2-1	15	-	TGTGCCAGCAGCCTCCGGACTAGCGGGAGAGGTGAGCAGTTCTTC	CASSLRTSGRGEQFF